These 32 T cell receptor beta chains originate from one sample sequenced in a study of blood T cell repertoires in COVID-19. Clones were sequenced by immunoSEQ multiplex PCR, and TCRdb holds only the in-frame ones, with some missing. Here the sample spans 360,000 or so clones, around 89% being singletons. Sequences were obtained from peripheral blood. The source is a man aged 18-30 years with active or convalescent COVID-19.

The rearrangement links TRBV28 to TRBJ2-7; 9 positions match TRBD2. The CDR3 is 15 residues long. Germline lookup yields CDR1 MDHEN and CDR2 SYDVKM. Germline trimming cut 1 base from V and 0 bases from J; bases unmatched to any gene: 1. The CDR3 DNA follows: TGTGCCAGCAGTTTATTACTAGCGGGCTCCTACGAGCAGTACTTC. Translating it yields CASSLLLAGSYEQYF.

V usage is TRBV6-2 or TRBV6-3 and J usage is TRBJ2-3; TRBD2 is a possible D gene (7 bases). The V end lost 2 bases, the J end lost 2 bases, and 11 bases lay between the germline ends. The CDR3 length is 15 residues. CDR1 and CDR2 from the germline V gene are MNHEY and SVGEGT. CDR3 nucleotides: TGTGCCAGCAGTTACAGGGGGGGCCTCACAGATACGCAGTATTTT. It encodes CASSYRGGLTDTQYF.

The J gene is TRBJ1-1, the V gene TRBV28, with D possibly being TRBD1 (5 bases). The CDR3 extends over 12 amino acids. V was pared by 8 bases and J by 5 bases, with 12 bases between. The germline V gene encodes CDR1 MDHEN and CDR2 SYDVKM. The CDR3 loop reads CASGEAGTEAFF. As DNA, the CDR3 is TGTGCCAGCGGGGAGGCAGGGACTGAAGCTTTCTTT.

DNA for the CDR3: TGTGCCAGCAGCGGGGGACGGGCGAACACTGAAGCTTTCTTT. The encoded protein is CASSGGRANTEAFF. The V gene is TRBV28, the J gene TRBJ1-1, with D possibly matching TRBD1 (5 bases). This CDR3 is 14 amino acids long. The V gene lost 6 bases and the J gene lost 1 base, with 12 bases spanning the gap. Germline CDR1 reads MDHEN; CDR2 reads SYDVKM.

V and J are TRBV19 and TRBJ2-2, with a weak D call TRBD2 (5 bases). The CDR3 extends over 14 amino acids. Between the trimmed V and J ends, which lost 7 bases and 0 bases, there was a span of 9 bases. Germline V gene data show CDR1 as LNHDA and CDR2 as SQIVND (reference sequence). CDR3 in amino acids: CASNGGPNTGELFF. CDR3 coding DNA: TGTGCCAGTAACGGAGGACCGAACACCGGGGAGCTGTTTTTT.

This rearrangement joins TRBV7-7 to TRBJ2-1; 9 positions agree with TRBD2. Germline CDR1 and CDR2: SSHAT and FNYEAQ (reference sequence). The trim removed 4 bases at V and 3 bases at J, leaving 4 bases unmatched. The CDR3 is made up of 15 amino acids. CDR3 protein: CASSSSSGVYNEQFF. In nucleotides, the CDR3 is TGTGCCAGCAGCTCCTCTAGCGGGGTCTACAATGAGCAGTTCTTC.

V and J are TRBV19 and TRBJ2-7; 11 bases fit TRBD1. The CDR3 is made up of 15 amino acids. The ends lost 4 bases at V and 5 bases at J; junction bases unmatched: 7. Germline CDR1 LNHDA, CDR2 SQIVND (reference sequence). The CDR3 DNA sequence: TGTGCCAGTAGTAGCGAGGACAGGGGGCAAGACGAGCAGTACTTC. Translated, it gives CASSSEDRGQDEQYF.

This clone was seen more than once but under ten times. The rearrangement joins TRBV3-1 (or the pseudogene TRBV3-2) to TRBJ2-4; 7 bases map to TRBD1. The trim removed 5 bases at V and 0 bases at J, leaving 7 bases unmatched. Germline V gene lookup returns CDR1 LGHDT and CDR2 YNNKEL (reference sequence). The CDR3 is 16 amino acids. The CDR3 nucleotides are TGTGCCAGCAGCAAACAGGGGCCCTTAGCCAAAAACATTCAGTACTTC. Translating gives CASSKQGPLAKNIQYF.

The chain uses TRBV6-5 and TRBJ1-1, with D uncertain. CDR3 size: 12 residues. Germline V gene lookup returns CDR1 MNHEY and CDR2 SVGAGI. The germline V and J ends were trimmed by 6 bases and 4 bases, with 9 bases remaining between them. As DNA, the CDR3 is TGTGCCAGCAGCTCCGTAATCACTGAAGCTTTCTTT. As protein: CASSSVITEAFF.

The chain uses TRBV6-5 and TRBJ1-5; D is unresolved. Germline V gives CDR1 MNHEY, CDR2 SVGAGI. The CDR3 sequence is 16 residues long. V was trimmed by 0 bases and J by 2 bases, leaving 11 bases between them. CDR3 in amino acids: CASSYSRDRGNQPQHF. Written as DNA, the CDR3 is TGTGCCAGCAGTTACTCGCGAGATCGGGGCAATCAGCCCCAGCATTTT.

V usage is TRBV30 and J usage is TRBJ2-7, with 9 bases that match TRBD2. V lost 0 bases, J lost 6 bases, and 9 bases stayed unmatched. This CDR3 has 15 amino acids. Looked up from germline, CDR1 is GTSNPN and CDR2 is SVGIG (reference sequence). In DNA form, the CDR3 reads TGTGCCTGGAGTGTAAGGACTAGCGCTTCCGCCGAGCAGTACTTC. Translating gives CAWSVRTSASAEQYF.

This clone was seen a few times. V gene TRBV7-2 combines with J gene TRBJ1-4; D gene ambiguous. CDR1 SGHTA and CDR2 FQGNSA come from the germline V gene. The V gene lost 2 bases and the J gene lost 14 bases, with 21 bases spanning the gap. The CDR3 length is 15 residues. CDR3 sequence: CASSLSPVISGDLFF. DNA for the CDR3: TGTGCCAGCAGCTTAAGCCCCGTAATCTCCGGAGACCTGTTTTTT.

V gene TRBV4-2 combines with J gene TRBJ2-7, with 10 bases matching TRBD1. This CDR3 region has 15 residues. From germline, CDR1 is LGHNA and CDR2 YNFKEQ. V shed 3 bases, J shed 3 bases, and the junction held 5 bases outside the gene matches. The CDR3 reads CASSHPGTGVYEQYF. CDR3 bases: TGTGCCAGCAGCCACCCCGGGACAGGGGTCTACGAGCAGTACTTC.

The rearrangement links TRBV28 to TRBJ1-6; TRBD1 might be the D (5 bases). This CDR3 spans 12 amino acids. Trimming took off 2 bases at V and 9 bases at J, with 5 bases between the two ends. Germline-derived CDR1 and CDR2 are MDHEN and SYDVKM. The CDR3 is CASSLRGSPLHF. In DNA form, the CDR3 reads TGTGCCAGCAGTTTAAGGGGTTCACCCCTCCACTTT.

This clone was detected a few times. The chain combines TRBV2 with TRBJ2-7; D possibly corresponds to TRBD1 (5 bases). CDR1 and CDR2 from the germline V gene are SNHLY and FYNNEI. V lost 5 bases and J lost 4, with 9 bases in between. The CDR3 extends over 12 amino acids. The CDR3 DNA reads TGTGCCAGCAGTTCCAGGGTTTACGAGCAGTACTTC. Encoded protein: CASSSRVYEQYF.

The CDR3 sequence: CASNSGLPLANEQFF. CDR3 DNA sequence: TGCGCCAGCAACTCTGGACTCCCATTGGCCAATGAGCAGTTCTTC. The V call is TRBV10-1, the J call TRBJ2-1; D is perhaps TRBD2 (5 bases). Germline V gene data show CDR1 as WNHNN and CDR2 as SYGVQD (reference sequence). The CDR3 spans 15 residues. V was trimmed by 7 bases and J by 6 bases, leaving 19 bases between them.

The chain employs TRBV24-1 and TRBJ2-7; D possibly corresponds to TRBD1 (5 bases). Germline V gene data show CDR1 as KGHDR and CDR2 as SFDVKD. The germline V and J ends were trimmed by 4 bases and 7 bases, with 16 bases remaining between them. CDR3 length: 14 amino acids. CDR3 residues: CATSDRSRGWEQYF. As DNA, the CDR3 is TGTGCCACCAGTGACCGCTCTAGGGGTTGGGAGCAGTACTTC.

V is TRBV18 and J is TRBJ2-2; D not resolved. This CDR3 has 16 amino acids. CDR1 and CDR2 from the germline V gene are KGHSH and LQKENI. Between the trimmed V and J ends, which lost 2 bases and 4 bases, there was a span of 14 bases. The CDR3 spells CASSPTTPAATGELFF. CDR3 bases: TGTGCCAGCTCACCAACGACTCCGGCGGCCACCGGGGAGCTGTTTTTT.

The chain couples TRBV19 to TRBJ2-1; 9 nucleotides align to TRBD2. Germline assignment: CDR1 LNHDA and CDR2 SQIVND (reference sequence). This CDR3 contains 14 residues. V lost 6 bases, J lost 3 bases, and 3 bases stayed unmatched. The CDR3 reads CASSGREGYNEQFF. CDR3 DNA sequence: TGTGCCAGTAGCGGGCGGGAGGGCTACAATGAGCAGTTCTTC. Full variable domain (rest looked up from reference TRBV19 and TRBJ2-1): DGGITQSPKYLFRKEGQNVTLSCEQNLNHDAMYWYRQDPGQGLRLIYYSQIVNDFQKGDIAEGYSVSREKKESFPLTVTSAQKNPTAFYLCASSGREGYNEQFFGPGTRLTVL.

V gene TRBV5-1 combines with J gene TRBJ2-3, with 7 nucleotides matching TRBD1. Per germline, CDR1 SGHRS and CDR2 YFSETQ. The V segment lost 2 bases and the J segment 2 bases; nucleotides outside the gene matches: 11. The CDR3 runs 17 residues. CDR3 residues: CASSLEQGFFITDTQYF. CDR3 nucleotide sequence: TGCGCCAGCAGCTTAGAACAGGGGTTCTTCATCACAGATACGCAGTATTTT.

The chain combines TRBV7-9 with TRBJ1-4; weak D call: TRBD1 (5 bases). V was cut by 5 bases and J by 6 bases, with 19 bases left in between. This CDR3 has 16 amino acids. Germline-derived CDR1 and CDR2 are SEHNR and FQNEAQ (reference sequence). The CDR3 spells CASSPIGVGEDEKLFF. The CDR3 coding sequence is TGTGCCAGCAGCCCAATAGGTGTGGGGGAGGATGAAAAACTGTTTTTT.

The chain carries TRBV11-3 and TRBJ2-6, with D possibly TRBD1 on 5 matching bases. The length of the CDR3 is 15 residues. CDR1 is SGHNT, CDR2 YENEEA, per germline. Trimming cost V 5 bases and J 4 bases, with 12 bases left between them. The CDR3 loop reads CASSHQGGGANVLTF. The CDR3 bases are TGTGCCAGCAGCCATCAGGGCGGAGGGGCCAACGTCCTGACTTTC. Complete variable domain (other parts from reference TRBV11-3 and TRBJ2-6): EAGVVQSPRYKIIEKKQPVAFWCNPISGHNTLYWYLQNLGQGPELLIRYENEEAVDDSQLPKDRFSAERLKGVDSTLKIQPAELGDSAVYLCASSHQGGGANVLTFGAGSRLTVL.

The CDR3 DNA follows: TGTGCCAGCAGTGACGGGGGACAGGGGGCCTCCGGGGAGCTGTTTTTT. Translation: CASSDGGQGASGELFF. This sequence joins TRBV6-4 and TRBJ2-2, with TRBD1 matching 12 bases. V dropped 2 bases and J dropped 6; count of bases not matched to a gene: 4. From germline, CDR1 is MRHNA and CDR2 SNTAGT. This CDR3 comprises 16 residues.

The V gene is TRBV14, the J gene TRBJ2-2, with TRBD2 identical over 10 bases. The CDR3 has 15 amino acids. Germline assignment: CDR1 SGHDN and CDR2 FVKESK. V dropped 5 bases and J dropped 7; count of bases not matched to a gene: 7. The CDR3 region has the DNA TGTGCCAGCAGCTCTCTAGCGGGAGTTGGCGGGGAGCTGTTTTTT. It is translated as CASSSLAGVGGELFF.

The chain is built from TRBV13 and TRBJ2-2, with TRBD1 matching 7 bases. CDR1 and CDR2 from the germline V gene are PRHDT and FYEKMQ (reference sequence). V was pared by 4 bases and J by 0 bases, with 2 bases of the junction left unmatched. This CDR3 is 15 amino acids long. CDR3 protein: CASSYGTANTGELFF. Here the CDR3 DNA reads TGTGCCAGCAGCTATGGGACAGCGAACACCGGGGAGCTGTTTTTT.

This chain connects TRBV7-2 to TRBJ1-3; weak D call: TRBD1 (6 bases). Trimming took 5 bases from V and 1 from J, leaving 12 bases between them. Germline CDR1 and CDR2: SGHTA and FQGNSA. This CDR3 has 15 amino acids. This chain's CDR3 is CASSEDRRSGNTIYF. CDR3 DNA: TGTGCCAGCAGCGAGGACAGACGATCTGGAAACACCATATATTTT.

This chain connects TRBV6-5 to TRBJ1-2, with D unresolved. V was trimmed by 0 bases and J by 8 bases, leaving 16 bases between them. The CDR3 runs 15 residues. The V gene's germline CDR1 is MNHEY and CDR2 SVGAGI. CDR3 sequence reads: CASSYSSGPLRGYTF. In nucleotides, the CDR3 is TGTGCCAGCAGTTACTCTAGCGGGCCTCTCCGGGGCTACACCTTC.

The rearrangement links TRBV7-9 to TRBJ2-7; TRBD1 is a possible D gene (5 bases). Germline V lookup: CDR1 SEHNR, CDR2 FQNEAQ (reference sequence). CDR3 length: 17 residues. The germline V and J ends were trimmed by 4 bases and 2 bases, with 21 bases remaining between them. Here the CDR3 reads CASSSHPDRVQTYEQYF. DNA for the CDR3: TGTGCCAGCAGCTCCCACCCCGACAGAGTTCAGACCTACGAGCAGTACTTC. The full variable domain, in which reference TRBV7-9 and TRBJ2-7 provide the parts outside the CDR3, is DTGVSQNPRHKITKRGQNVTFRCDPISEHNRLYWYRQTLGQGPEFLTYFQNEAQLEKSRLLSDRFSAERPKGSFSTLEIQRTEQGDSAMYLCASSSHPDRVQTYEQYFGPGTRLTVT.

This clone appeared a few times. This chain joins TRBV19 and TRBJ1-2; D remains ambiguous. The CDR3 is made up of 15 amino acids. V was cut by 5 bases and J by 9 bases, with 22 bases left in between. Germline CDR1 LNHDA, CDR2 SQIVND (reference sequence). The chain's CDR3 is CASSPEDGLFLSYTF. The CDR3 coding sequence is TGTGCCAGTAGTCCGGAGGACGGATTGTTCTTAAGCTACACCTTC.

In its sample, this clone was seen a few times. V and J are TRBV7-2 and TRBJ1-5, with D maybe TRBD1 (6 bases). Trimming removed 5 bases from V and 13 bases from J, with 12 bases in between. Germline CDR1 reads SGHTA; CDR2 reads FQGNSA. The CDR3 covers 11 residues. CDR3 in amino acids: CASSPGHRQHF. The CDR3 coding sequence is TGTGCCAGCAGCCCGGGACACCGACAGCATTTT. Variable domain in full (rest from reference TRBV7-2 and TRBJ1-5): GAGVSQSPSNKVTEKGKDVELRCDPISGHTALYWYRQSLGQGLEFLIYFQGNSAPDKSGLPSDRFSAERTGGSVSTLTIQRTQQEDSAVYLCASSPGHRQHFGDGTRLSIL.

The rearrangement joins TRBV9 to TRBJ2-7, with 8 bases fitting TRBD2. Germline V gene lookup returns CDR1 SGDLS and CDR2 YYNGEE. Trimming took 3 bases from V and 3 from J; bases not matched to a gene: 5. The CDR3 length is 14 residues. The DNA of the CDR3 is TGTGCCAGCAGCGCCCGCGGGACTAGCTACGAGCAGTACTTC. Residues: CASSARGTSYEQYF. Supplemented by reference TRBV9 and TRBJ2-7, the full variable domain reads DSGVTQTPKHLITATGQRVTLRCSPRSGDLSVYWYQQSLDQGLQFLIQYYNGEERAKGNILERFSAQQFPDLHSELNLSSLELGDSALYFCASSARGTSYEQYFGPGTRLTVT.

The chain links TRBV4-1 to TRBJ2-3; 11 nucleotides align to TRBD2. Germline loops: CDR1 MGHRA, CDR2 YSYEKL. The CDR3 spans 16 residues. The V gene end was trimmed by 3 bases and the J gene end by 2 bases; junction bases not matched to a gene: 4. The chain's CDR3 is CASSQGLAVFTDTQYF. As DNA, the CDR3 is TGCGCCAGCAGCCAGGGACTAGCGGTTTTCACAGATACGCAGTATTTT.